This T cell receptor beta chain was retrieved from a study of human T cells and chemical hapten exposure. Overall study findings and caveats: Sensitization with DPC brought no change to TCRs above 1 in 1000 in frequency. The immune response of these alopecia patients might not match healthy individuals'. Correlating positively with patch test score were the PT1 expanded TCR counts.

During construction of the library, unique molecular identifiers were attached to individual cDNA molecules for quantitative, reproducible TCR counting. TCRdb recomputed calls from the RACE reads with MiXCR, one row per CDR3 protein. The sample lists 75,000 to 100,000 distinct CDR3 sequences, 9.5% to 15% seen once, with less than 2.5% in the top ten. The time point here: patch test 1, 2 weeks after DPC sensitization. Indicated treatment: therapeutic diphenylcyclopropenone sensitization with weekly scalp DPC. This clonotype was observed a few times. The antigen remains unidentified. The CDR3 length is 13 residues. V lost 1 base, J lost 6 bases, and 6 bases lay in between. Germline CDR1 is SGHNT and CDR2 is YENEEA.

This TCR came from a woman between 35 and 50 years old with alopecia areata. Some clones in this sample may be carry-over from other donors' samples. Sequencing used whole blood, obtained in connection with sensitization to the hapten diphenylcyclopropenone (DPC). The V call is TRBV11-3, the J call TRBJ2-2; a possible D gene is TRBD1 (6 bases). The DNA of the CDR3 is TGTGCCAGCAGCTTAGCAGGGGCCGGGGAGCTGTTTTTT. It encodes CASSLAGAGELFF.